The 7 T cell receptor beta chains given below trace back to one sample, sequenced in a study of cytomegalovirus exposure and HLA in healthy donors. Vbeta (60) and Jbeta (13) primers were used in the PCR. TCRdb's table, derived via immunoSEQ multiplex PCR, lists solely in-frame clones and lacks some. The sample lists around 78,000 clones; 72% were seen once. The specimen sequenced was PBMCs. These receptors all come from a middle-aged woman in good health and CMV-seropositive.

This chain uses TRBV7-2 with TRBJ2-7, with a weak D call TRBD1 (5 bases). The CDR3 runs to 12 residues. The V and J ends lost 3 bases and 7 bases respectively, with 10 bases between them. The germline V gene has CDR1 SGHTA and CDR2 FQGNSA. This CDR3 is CASSFQGLEQYF. The DNA for the CDR3 is TGTGCCAGCAGCTTTCAGGGTCTAGAGCAGTACTTC.

The chain joins TRBV10-3 to TRBJ1-5; D not resolved. This CDR3 is 17 amino acids long. Deletions cut 3 bases from V and 0 bases from J, with 15 bases between. The germline gives CDR1 ENHRY, CDR2 SYGVKD. CDR3: CAISDFTTRDSNQPQHF. Written as DNA, the CDR3 is TGTGCCATCAGTGATTTTACCACCCGGGATAGCAATCAGCCCCAGCATTTT.

This clone appeared a single time. The chain links TRBV7-9 to TRBJ2-5, with 14 bases lining up with TRBD2. Germline values: CDR1 SEHNR, CDR2 FQNEAQ (reference sequence). The V segment lost 4 bases and the J segment 5 bases; nucleotides outside the gene matches: 6. The CDR3 totals 16 residues. CDR3 region: CASSSGLAGGTETQYF. The CDR3 nucleotides read TGTGCCAGCAGCTCAGGACTAGCGGGAGGTACGGAGACCCAGTACTTC.

In its sample, this clone was seen a few times. This chain joins TRBV6-1 and TRBJ1-2; 9 bases map to TRBD1. V shed 3 bases, J shed 4 bases, and the junction held 9 bases outside the gene matches. CDR1 is MNHNS and CDR2 is SASEGT in the germline V gene. The CDR3 length is 16 residues. The CDR3 nucleotides are TGTGCCAGCAGTGACCGAACAGGGGGCGACGGCTATGGCTACACCTTC. Translation gives CASSDRTGGDGYGYTF.

The table lists this clone with a count of one. CDR3 coding DNA: TGTGCCAGCAGCTTATCTAAGGGGTTCAATCAGCCCCAGCATTTT. Protein product: CASSLSKGFNQPQHF. V gene TRBV7-2 combines with J gene TRBJ1-5; D is perhaps TRBD1 (5 bases). Trimming shortened V by 2 bases and J by 3 bases, and 11 bases separated the two germline ends. The CDR3 sequence is 15 residues long. Germline assignment: CDR1 SGHTA and CDR2 FQGNSA.

This chain links TRBV5-5 with TRBJ2-1; possible D gene TRBD1, 5 bases. The germline V gene encodes CDR1 SGHKS and CDR2 YYEKEE (reference sequence). The germline V and J ends were trimmed by 0 bases and 6 bases, with 13 bases remaining between them. The CDR3 runs 15 residues. Here the CDR3 reads CASSLVQLQGNEQFF. In DNA form, the CDR3 reads TGTGCCAGCAGCTTGGTTCAGCTTCAGGGCAATGAGCAGTTCTTC.

The chain uses TRBV5-6 and TRBJ2-3; D is uncertain. V lost 0 bases and J 3 bases, leaving 8 bases between the germline ends. The CDR3 extends over 14 amino acids. Germline CDR1 SGHDT, CDR2 YYEEEE. The CDR3 nucleotides are TGTGCCAGCAGCTTGGCGGGTGCTACAGATACGCAGTATTTT. Protein product: CASSLAGATDTQYF.